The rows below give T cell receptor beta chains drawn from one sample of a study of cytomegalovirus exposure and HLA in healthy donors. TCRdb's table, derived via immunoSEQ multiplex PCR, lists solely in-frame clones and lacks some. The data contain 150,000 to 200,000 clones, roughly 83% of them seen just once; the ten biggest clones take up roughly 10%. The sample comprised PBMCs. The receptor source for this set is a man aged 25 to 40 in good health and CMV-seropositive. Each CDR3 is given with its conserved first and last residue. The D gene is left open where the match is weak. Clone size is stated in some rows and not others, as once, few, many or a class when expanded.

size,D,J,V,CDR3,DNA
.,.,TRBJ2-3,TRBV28,CASSPGGGRARTDTQYF,TGTGCCAGCAGTCCCGGAGGGGGGAGGGCCCGGACAGATACGCAGTATTTT
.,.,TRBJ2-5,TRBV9,CASSGNRAETQYF,TGTGCCAGCAGCGGAAACAGGGCAGAGACCCAGTACTTC
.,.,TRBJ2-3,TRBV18,CASSPVRGPTDTQYF,TGTGCCAGCTCACCTGTCAGGGGTCCCACAGATACGCAGTATTTT
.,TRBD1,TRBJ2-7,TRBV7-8,CASSRTGTVPYEQYF,TGTGCCAGCAGCAGGACCGGGACAGTTCCCTACGAGCAGTACTTC
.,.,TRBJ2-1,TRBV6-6,CASTQGRVPSYNEQFF,TGTGCCAGCACCCAGGGGAGGGTTCCCTCCTACAATGAGCAGTTCTTC
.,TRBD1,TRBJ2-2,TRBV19,CASSIGQGVDGELFF,TGTGCCAGTAGTATCGGGCAGGGGGTAGACGGGGAGCTGTTTTTT
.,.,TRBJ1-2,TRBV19,CASSILAGLRSYYGYTF,TGTGCCAGTAGTATTTTGGCGGGATTGAGGAGTTACTATGGCTACACCTTC
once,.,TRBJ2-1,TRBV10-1,CASSAGNNEQFF,TGCGCCAGCAGTGCAGGTAACAATGAGCAGTTCTTC
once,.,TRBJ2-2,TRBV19,CASSTKSRGNTGELFF,TGTGCCAGTAGTACCAAAAGCCGGGGAAACACCGGGGAGCTGTTTTTT
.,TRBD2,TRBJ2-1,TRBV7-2,CASSRLAGGFDEQFF,TGTGCCAGCAGCCGACTAGCGGGAGGGTTCGATGAGCAGTTCTTC
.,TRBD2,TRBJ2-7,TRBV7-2,CASSLVFSRGGNHEQYF,TGTGCCAGCAGCTTAGTCTTTTCTCGCGGGGGGAATCACGAGCAGTACTTC
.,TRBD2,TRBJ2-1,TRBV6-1,CASRTSGGYNEQFF,TGTGCCAGCAGGACTAGCGGGGGGTACAATGAGCAGTTCTTC
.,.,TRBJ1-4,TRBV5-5,CASSFDVTGINNEKLFF,TGTGCCAGCAGTTTCGACGTAACAGGAATTAATAATGAAAAACTGTTTTTT
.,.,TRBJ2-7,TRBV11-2,CASSPSGREQYF,TGTGCCAGCAGCCCAAGCGGACGCGAGCAGTACTTC
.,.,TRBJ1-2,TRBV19,CASSIGYTEGYGYTF,TGTGCCAGTAGTATAGGATACACAGAAGGCTATGGCTACACCTTC
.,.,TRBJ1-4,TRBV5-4,CASSLVGAREKLFF,TGTGCCAGCAGCTTGGTAGGGGCCAGGGAAAAACTGTTTTTT
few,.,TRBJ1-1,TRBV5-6,CASSAGLLNTEAFF,TGTGCCAGCAGCGCGGGACTGTTGAACACTGAAGCTTTCTTT
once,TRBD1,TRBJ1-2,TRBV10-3,CAIRVPGQGLTYGYTF,TGTGCCATCAGGGTCCCGGGACAGGGCTTAACGTATGGCTACACCTTC
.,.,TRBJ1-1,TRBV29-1,CSVGQPNTEAFF,TGCAGCGTCGGACAGCCGAACACTGAAGCTTTCTTT
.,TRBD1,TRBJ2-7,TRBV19,CATQPGTGAYEQYF,TGTGCCACCCAACCCGGGACAGGGGCCTACGAGCAGTACTTC
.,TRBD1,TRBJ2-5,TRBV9,CASSPGTGGGLETQYF,TGTGCCAGCAGCCCCGGGACAGGGGGCGGGTTGGAGACCCAGTACTTC
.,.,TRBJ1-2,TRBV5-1,CASRGGMVDYGYTF,TGCGCCAGCAGGGGAGGGATGGTAGACTATGGCTACACCTTC
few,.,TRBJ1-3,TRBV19,CASNTGNSGNTIYF,TGTGCCAGTAATACCGGGAACTCTGGAAACACCATATATTTT
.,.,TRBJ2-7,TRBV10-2,CASSESDSPVSYEQYF,TGCGCCAGCAGTGAGTCAGACAGTCCCGTCTCCTACGAGCAGTACTTC
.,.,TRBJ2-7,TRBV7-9,CASSPRDYEQYF,TGTGCCAGCAGCCCCCGGGACTACGAGCAGTACTTC
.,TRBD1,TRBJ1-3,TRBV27,CASSFRQGAENTIYF,TGTGCCAGCAGTTTCCGCCAGGGGGCGGAGAACACCATATATTTT
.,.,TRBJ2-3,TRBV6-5,CASSYSVSGRGDTQYF,TGTGCCAGCAGTTACTCGGTGTCAGGGAGGGGGGATACGCAGTATTTT
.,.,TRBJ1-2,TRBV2,CAGSGQANYGYTF,TGTGCCGGCAGTGGCCAGGCTAACTATGGCTACACCTTC
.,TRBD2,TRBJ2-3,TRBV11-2,CASSLDPTSAFTDTQYF,TGTGCCAGCAGCTTAGATCCTACTAGCGCTTTCACAGATACGCAGTATTTT
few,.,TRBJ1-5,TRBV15,CATSRDSPGGNQPQHF,TGTGCCACCAGCAGAGATTCCCCGGGGGGCAATCAGCCCCAGCATTTT
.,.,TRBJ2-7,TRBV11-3,CASSLAFGEQYF,TGTGCCAGCAGCTTAGCTTTCGGCGAGCAGTACTTC
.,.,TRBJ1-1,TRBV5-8,CASSRKGGNTEAFF,TGTGCCAGCAGCAGAAAGGGAGGGAACACTGAAGCTTTCTTT
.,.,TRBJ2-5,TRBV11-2,CASSLEAGLYQETQYF,TGTGCCAGCAGCTTAGAAGCAGGTTTATACCAAGAGACCCAGTACTTC
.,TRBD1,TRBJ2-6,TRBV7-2,CASSHSTGGEVSGANVLTF,TGTGCCAGCAGCCATAGCACAGGGGGAGAAGTCTCTGGGGCCAACGTCCTGACTTTC
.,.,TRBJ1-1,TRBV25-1,CASSEGRGMNTEAFF,TGTGCCAGCAGTGAAGGTAGGGGAATGAACACTGAAGCTTTCTTT
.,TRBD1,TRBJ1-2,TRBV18,CASSPGQVYGYTF,TGTGCCAGCTCACCGGGACAGGTCTATGGCTACACCTTC
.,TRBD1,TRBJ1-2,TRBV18,CASSDRGPLDYGYTF,TGTGCCAGCTCCGACAGGGGGCCCCTAGACTATGGCTACACCTTC
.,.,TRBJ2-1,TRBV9,CASSVVPYNEQFF,TGTGCCAGCAGCGTAGTCCCTTACAATGAGCAGTTCTTC
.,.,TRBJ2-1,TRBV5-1,CASSSTSQSSYNEQFF,TGCGCCAGCAGCTCCACTAGCCAGAGCTCCTACAATGAGCAGTTCTTC
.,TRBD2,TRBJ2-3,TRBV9,CASSVALAGGTDTQYF,TGTGCCAGCAGCGTAGCTCTGGCGGGAGGAACAGATACGCAGTATTTT
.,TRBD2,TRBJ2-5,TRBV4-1,CASSQRSGTSRQETQYF,TGCGCCAGCAGCCAACGCTCCGGGACTAGCCGCCAAGAGACCCAGTACTTC
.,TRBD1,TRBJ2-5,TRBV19,CASSIGRQGEETQYF,TGTGCCAGTAGTATTGGACGACAGGGGGAAGAGACCCAGTACTTC
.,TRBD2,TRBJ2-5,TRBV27,CASSLGQREGQETQYF,TGTGCCAGCAGTTTGGGCCAGCGGGAGGGACAAGAGACCCAGTACTTC
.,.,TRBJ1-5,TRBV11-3,CASSLWGYQPQHF,TGTGCCAGCAGCTTGTGGGGCTATCAGCCCCAGCATTTT
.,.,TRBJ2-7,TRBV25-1,CASSATVEGVNEQYF,TGTGCCAGCAGTGCGACAGTAGAGGGGGTGAACGAGCAGTACTTC
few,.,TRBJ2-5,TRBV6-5,CASSSWEDHQETQYF,TGTGCCAGCAGTTCGTGGGAGGACCACCAAGAGACCCAGTACTTC
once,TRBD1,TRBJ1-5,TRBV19,CASSKGQSNQPQHF,TGTGCCAGTTCTAAGGGACAGAGCAATCAGCCCCAGCATTTT
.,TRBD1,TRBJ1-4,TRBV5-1,CASSLQGTTNEKLFF,TGCGCCAGCAGCTTACAGGGGACAACTAATGAAAAACTGTTTTTT
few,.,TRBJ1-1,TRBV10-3,CAIRNRVDTEAFF,TGTGCCATCAGAAACAGGGTCGACACTGAAGCTTTCTTT
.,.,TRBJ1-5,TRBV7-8,CASSLDSALNNQPQHF,TGTGCCAGCAGCTTAGATTCTGCACTTAACAATCAGCCCCAGCATTTT
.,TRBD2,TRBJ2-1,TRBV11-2,CASSASSGTYNEQFF,TGTGCCAGCAGCGCGTCTAGCGGGACCTACAATGAGCAGTTCTTC
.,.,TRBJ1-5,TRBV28,CASRYFDREGQPQHF,TGTGCCAGCAGGTACTTTGACAGAGAAGGACAGCCCCAGCATTTT